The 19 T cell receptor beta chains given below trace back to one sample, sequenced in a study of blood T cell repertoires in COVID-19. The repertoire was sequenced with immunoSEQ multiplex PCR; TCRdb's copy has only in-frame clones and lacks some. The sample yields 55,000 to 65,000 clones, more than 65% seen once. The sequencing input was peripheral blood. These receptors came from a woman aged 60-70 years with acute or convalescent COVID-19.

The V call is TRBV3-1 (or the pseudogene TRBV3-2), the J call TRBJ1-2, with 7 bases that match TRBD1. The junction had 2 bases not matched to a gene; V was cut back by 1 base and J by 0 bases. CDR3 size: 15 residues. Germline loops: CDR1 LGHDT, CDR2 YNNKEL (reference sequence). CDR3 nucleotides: TGTGCCAGCAGCCAAGGTGGGACAGCTAACTATGGCTACACCTTC. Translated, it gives CASSQGGTANYGYTF.

CDR3 residues: CASSGGSTDTQYF. The CDR3 DNA follows: TGTGCCAGCAGCGGGGGGAGCACAGATACGCAGTATTTT. The chain carries TRBV14 and TRBJ2-3; D is possibly TRBD2 (6 bases). V was pared by 5 bases and J by 0 bases, with 6 bases between. Germline-derived CDR1 and CDR2 are SGHDN and FVKESK. The CDR3 is 13 residues long.

CDR3 coding DNA: TGTGCCAGTAGTCCTGGATCGAGGAGGGAGAATCAGCCCCAGCATTTT. Residues: CASSPGSRRENQPQHF. This rearrangement joins TRBV19 to TRBJ1-5; unclear D gene. The CDR3 has 16 amino acids. The germline V gene encodes CDR1 LNHDA and CDR2 SQIVND (reference sequence). The V end was cut by 5 bases, the J end by 4 bases, with 18 bases between. The full variable domain, with the rest looked up from reference TRBV19 and TRBJ1-5, is DGGITQSPKYLFRKEGQNVTLSCEQNLNHDAMYWYRQDPGQGLRLIYYSQIVNDFQKGDIAEGYSVSREKKESFPLTVTSAQKNPTAFYLCASSPGSRRENQPQHFGDGTRLSIL.

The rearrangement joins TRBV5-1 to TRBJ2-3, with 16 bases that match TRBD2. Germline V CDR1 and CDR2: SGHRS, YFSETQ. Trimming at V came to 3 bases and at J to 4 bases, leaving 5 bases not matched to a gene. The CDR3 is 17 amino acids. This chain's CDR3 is CASSWGLAGGQSDTQYF. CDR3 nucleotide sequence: TGCGCCAGCAGCTGGGGACTAGCGGGGGGGCAATCAGATACGCAGTATTTT.

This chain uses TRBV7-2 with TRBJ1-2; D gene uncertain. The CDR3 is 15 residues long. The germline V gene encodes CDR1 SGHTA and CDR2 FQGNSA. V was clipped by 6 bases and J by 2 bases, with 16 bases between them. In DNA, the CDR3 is TGTGCCAGCAGTCGCCCCGGGGAGACGAACTATGGCTACACCTTC. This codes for CASSRPGETNYGYTF.

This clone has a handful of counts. This CDR3 is CATSNSDTGELFF. Here the CDR3 DNA reads TGTGCCACCTCAAATTCAGACACCGGGGAGCTGTTTTTT. The chain uses TRBV24-1 and TRBJ2-2; D is unclear. Germline V gene data show CDR1 as KGHDR and CDR2 as SFDVKD. This CDR3 is built from 13 residues. Trimming stripped 9 bases from V and 3 bases from J, with 10 bases between.

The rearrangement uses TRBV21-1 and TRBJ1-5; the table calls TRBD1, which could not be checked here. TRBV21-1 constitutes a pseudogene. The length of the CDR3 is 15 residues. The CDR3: CASSKVTGGGQPQHF. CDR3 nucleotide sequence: TGTGCCAGCAGCAAAGTGACAGGGGGCGGACAGCCCCAGCATTTT.

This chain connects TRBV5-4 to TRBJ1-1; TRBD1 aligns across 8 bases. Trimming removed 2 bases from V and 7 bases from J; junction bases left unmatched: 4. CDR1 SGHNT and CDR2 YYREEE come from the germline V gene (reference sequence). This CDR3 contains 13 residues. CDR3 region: CASSLGQGNEAFF. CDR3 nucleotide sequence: TGTGCCAGCAGCTTAGGACAGGGTAATGAAGCTTTCTTT.

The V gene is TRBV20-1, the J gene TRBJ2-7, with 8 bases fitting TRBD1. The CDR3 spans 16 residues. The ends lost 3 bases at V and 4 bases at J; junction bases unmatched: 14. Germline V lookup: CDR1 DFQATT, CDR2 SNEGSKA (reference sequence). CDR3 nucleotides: TGCAGTGCTAGTGGGGAGACAGGGGCCCTCTTTTACGAGCAGTACTTC. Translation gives CSASGETGALFYEQYF.

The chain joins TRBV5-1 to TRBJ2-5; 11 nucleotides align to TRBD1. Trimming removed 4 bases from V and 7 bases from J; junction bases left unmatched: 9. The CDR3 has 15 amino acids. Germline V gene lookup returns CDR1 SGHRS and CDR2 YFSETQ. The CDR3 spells CASSPDRGPERTQYF. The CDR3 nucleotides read TGCGCCAGCAGCCCGGACAGGGGGCCCGAGAGGACCCAGTACTTC.

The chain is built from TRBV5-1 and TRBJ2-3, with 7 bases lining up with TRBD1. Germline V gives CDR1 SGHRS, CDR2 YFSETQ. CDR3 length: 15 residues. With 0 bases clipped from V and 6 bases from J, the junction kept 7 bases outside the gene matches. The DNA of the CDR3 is TGCGCCAGCAGCTTGGCCCCTCGCAGGGGGGATACGCAGTATTTT. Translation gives CASSLAPRRGDTQYF.

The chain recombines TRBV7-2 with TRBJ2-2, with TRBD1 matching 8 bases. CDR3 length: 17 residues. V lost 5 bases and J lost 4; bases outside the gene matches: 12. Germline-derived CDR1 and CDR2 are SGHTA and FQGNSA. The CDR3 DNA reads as TGTGCCAGCAGCGCGACAGGGGAATTGGGATTCACCGGGGAGCTGTTTTTT. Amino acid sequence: CASSATGELGFTGELFF.

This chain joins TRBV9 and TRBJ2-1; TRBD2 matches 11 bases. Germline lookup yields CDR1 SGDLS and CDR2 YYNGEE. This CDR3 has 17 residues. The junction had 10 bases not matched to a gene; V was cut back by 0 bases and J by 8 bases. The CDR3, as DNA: TGTGCCAGCAGCGTAGCAGGTCTAGCGGGGGGCAGGGATGAGCAGTTCTTC. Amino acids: CASSVAGLAGGRDEQFF.

CDR3 DNA sequence: TGTGCCAGCAGCACAGGGGGCGGAAATGAAAAACTGTTTTTT. It translates to CASSTGGGNEKLFF. The chain uses TRBV9 and TRBJ1-4; 9 nucleotides agree with TRBD1. V gave up 4 bases and J gave up 5 bases; unmatched junction bases: 3. Germline V gene lookup returns CDR1 SGDLS and CDR2 YYNGEE. This CDR3 is 14 amino acids long.

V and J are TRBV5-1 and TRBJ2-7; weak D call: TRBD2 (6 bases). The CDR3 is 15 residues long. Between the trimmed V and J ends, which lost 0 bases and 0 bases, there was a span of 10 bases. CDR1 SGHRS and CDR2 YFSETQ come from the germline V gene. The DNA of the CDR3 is TGCGCCAGCAGCTTGGGCCGGGGGTTCTCCTACGAGCAGTACTTC. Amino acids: CASSLGRGFSYEQYF.

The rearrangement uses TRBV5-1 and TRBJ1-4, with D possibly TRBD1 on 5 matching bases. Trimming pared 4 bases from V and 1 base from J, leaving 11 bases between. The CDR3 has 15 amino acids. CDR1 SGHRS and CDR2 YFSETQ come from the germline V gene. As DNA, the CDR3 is TGCGCCAGCAGCGCGGCAGGGATAACTAATGAAAAACTGTTTTTT. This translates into CASSAAGITNEKLFF. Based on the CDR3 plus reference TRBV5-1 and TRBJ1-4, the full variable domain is KAGVTQTPRYLIKTRGQQVTLSCSPISGHRSVSWYQQTPGQGLQFLFEYFSETQRNKGNFPGRFSGRQFSNSRSEMNVSTLELGDSALYLCASSAAGITNEKLFFGSGTQLSVL.

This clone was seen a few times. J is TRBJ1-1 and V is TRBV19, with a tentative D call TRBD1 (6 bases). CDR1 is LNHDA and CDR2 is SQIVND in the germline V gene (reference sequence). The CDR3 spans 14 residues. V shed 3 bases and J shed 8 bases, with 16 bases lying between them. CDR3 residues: CASSIQSGTGEAFF. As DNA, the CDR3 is TGTGCCAGTAGTATCCAATCAGGAACAGGGGAAGCTTTCTTT. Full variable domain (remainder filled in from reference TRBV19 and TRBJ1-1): DGGITQSPKYLFRKEGQNVTLSCEQNLNHDAMYWYRQDPGQGLRLIYYSQIVNDFQKGDIAEGYSVSREKKESFPLTVTSAQKNPTAFYLCASSIQSGTGEAFFGQGTRLTVV.

CDR3 DNA sequence: TGTGCCAGCAGCTCGGAGGGGACGAGCAATGAGCAGTTCTTC. Translating gives CASSSEGTSNEQFF. The J gene is TRBJ2-1, the V gene TRBV11-2, with D perhaps TRBD2 (6 bases). The CDR3 runs 14 residues. The germline gives CDR1 SGHAT, CDR2 FQNNGV. Trimming took off 4 bases at V and 6 bases at J, with 13 bases between the two ends.

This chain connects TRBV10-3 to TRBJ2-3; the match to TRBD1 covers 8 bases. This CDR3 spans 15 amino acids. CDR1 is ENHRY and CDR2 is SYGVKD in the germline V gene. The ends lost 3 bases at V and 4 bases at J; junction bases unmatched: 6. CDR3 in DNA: TGTGCCATCAGTGAAGGCAGGGGGCGGGCAGATACGCAGTATTTT. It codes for CAISEGRGRADTQYF.